This T cell receptor (beta chain) was observed in a study of regulatory T cells in long-lasting Graves disease. General study results and limits: Persistent-disease Graves' patients showed less TCR diversity than new cases. Thyroid tissue went unstudied; only peripheral blood was examined. Sharing of public clonotypes was greater in persistent patients (about 3,000) than in new patients (around 930).

The TCR beta library used iRepertoire HTBI primers with Arm-PCR amplification of CDR3. Via MiXCR, TCRdb re-called the multiplex PCR reads, giving one row per CDR3 protein. Of 300,000 to 400,000 distinct CDR3 sequences in the sample, more than 15% were seen once. This CDR3 is 17 amino acids long. The ends lost 4 bases at V and 1 base at J; junction bases unmatched: 9. Germline values: CDR1 LGHNA, CDR2 YNFKEQ. Ten or more counts support this clonotype. Its target is not known. Time point described: newly diagnosed GD, antithyroid drugs for less than 3 months. With RNA extracted from PBMCs as input, the TCR library was made.

This specimen was peripheral blood mononuclear cells (PBMCs), taken at new diagnosis, from a patient treated with antithyroid drugs. The chain joins TRBV4-2 to TRBJ1-1; 10 bases map to TRBD1. The TCR sequence derives from a female donor with Graves disease. CDR3 sequence reads: CASSPGTGDFGNTEAFF. CDR3 bases: TGTGCCAGCAGCCCAGGGACAGGGGATTTTGGGAACACTGAAGCTTTCTTT.